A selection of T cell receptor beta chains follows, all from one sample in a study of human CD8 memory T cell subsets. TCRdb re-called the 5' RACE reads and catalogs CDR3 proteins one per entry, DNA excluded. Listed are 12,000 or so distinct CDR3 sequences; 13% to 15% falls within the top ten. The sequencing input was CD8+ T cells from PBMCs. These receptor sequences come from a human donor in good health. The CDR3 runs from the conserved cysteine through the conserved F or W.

CDR3 protein: CSHSGLMNTEAFF
J gene: TRBJ1-1
V gene: TRBV20-1

CDR3 protein: CASSLGQNYGYTF
J gene: TRBJ1-2
V gene: TRBV5-1

CDR3 protein: CASSGQGLNTEAFF
J gene: TRBJ1-1
V gene: TRBV28

CDR3 protein: CSAIPPTDNEQFF
J gene: TRBJ2-1
V gene: TRBV29-1

CDR3 protein: CASSYNRDTGSYEQYF
J gene: TRBJ2-7
V gene: TRBV6-2/TRBV6-3

CDR3 protein: CASSSGLAGHFYNEQFF
J gene: TRBJ2-1
V gene: TRBV7-9

CDR3 protein: CASDRGPTDTQYF
J gene: TRBJ2-3
V gene: TRBV2

CDR3 protein: CASSSRLADNEQFF
J gene: TRBJ2-1
V gene: TRBV19

CDR3 protein: CASSLVLGQGVPEAFF
J gene: TRBJ1-1
V gene: TRBV28

CDR3 protein: CASSLLKNIQYF
J gene: TRBJ2-4
V gene: TRBV7-2